This T cell receptor beta chain was identified in a study of spatial heterogeneity in lung cancer. Study-wide points: Counts of ubiquitous and regional expanded TCRs tracked ubiquitous and regional nonsynonymous mutations, respectively. Counts of expanded alpha and beta TCRs within tumors tracked the tumor nonsynonymous mutation count.

The CDR3 has 14 amino acids. V was cut by 2 bases and J by 6 bases, with 11 bases left in between. CDR1 is MDHEN, CDR2 SYDVKM, per germline. As for time point: sample taken at primary tumor resection. This clonotype has at least ten counts. What it binds is not known. TCRdb called the 5' RACE reads again in MiXCR, with one record for every CDR3 protein. The sample contains around 100,000 distinct CDR3 sequences, around 4.3% of which appear only once. The source material was lung tumor tissue, sampled at surgery. The TCR comes from a male donor with early-stage non-small cell lung cancer. The V gene is TRBV28, the J gene TRBJ1-3, with D unresolved. The CDR3 DNA follows: TGTGCCAGCAGTTTACCCCTGATGTTAAACACCATATATTTT. Translated, it gives CASSLPLMLNTIYF.